These 14 T cell receptor beta chains share one sample of origin, sequenced in a study of graft-versus-host responses after intestinal transplantation. The table came from immunoSEQ multiplex PCR; TCRdb's copy has only in-frame clones and leaves some out. Among 50,000 to 80,000 clones, 85% to 95% were seen once, and the ten largest hold about 1.7%. These receptors have no identified antigens. This material consisted of unstimulated CD8+ T cells sorted from spleen or lymph node cells, taken before transplant. Receptors were obtained from a human donor who was the organ donor for an intestinal transplant.

The chain employs TRBV28 and TRBJ2-5; 7 bases map to TRBD1. The J call is in doubt because the DNA end fits TRBJ2-7 better. Germline V gene lookup returns CDR1 MDHEN and CDR2 SYDVKM. This CDR3 contains 15 residues. CDR3 bases: TGTGCCACCCTACCGGGACAGTTAGGACCCTACGAGCAGTACTTC. Its translation: CATLPGQLGPYEQYF.

The chain joins TRBV4-1 to TRBJ1-2, with D perhaps matching TRBD1 (6 bases). V was pared by 1 base and J by 3 bases, with 6 bases between. The CDR3 has 13 residues. The V gene's germline CDR1 is MGHRA and CDR2 YSYEKL. The CDR3 reads CASSQGTDYGYTF. The CDR3, as DNA: TGCGCCAGCAGCCAAGGGACAGACTATGGCTACACCTTC.

This chain connects TRBV19 to TRBJ1-1, with D tentatively TRBD1 (5 bases). Germline CDR1 reads LNHDA; CDR2 reads SQIVND (reference sequence). With 6 bases removed from V and 4 bases from J, the gap between germline ends came to 18 bases. The CDR3 is 15 residues long. The CDR3 bases are TGTGCCAGTAGCAACGGGCTCAGGGCAGCCACTGAAGCTTTCTTT. It yields the protein CASSNGLRAATEAFF.

The gene calls are TRBV4-1 and TRBJ2-7; D gene ambiguous. The CDR3 runs 15 residues. V dropped 0 bases and J dropped 2 bases, with 11 bases sitting between them. The germline CDR1 and CDR2 sequences are MGHRA and YSYEKL. CDR3: CASSQERRGTYEQYF. Here the CDR3 DNA reads TGCGCCAGCAGCCAAGAGCGACGCGGAACCTACGAGCAGTACTTC.

V gene TRBV9 combines with J gene TRBJ1-1, with 11 bases fitting TRBD1. Germline V gene sequence: CDR1 SGDLS, CDR2 YYNGEE. V shed 4 bases and J 4 bases; nucleotides not matched to a gene: 3. CDR3 length equals 14 residues. CDR3 region: CASSSGTGGTEAFF. CDR3 DNA: TGTGCCAGCAGCTCAGGGACAGGGGGCACTGAAGCTTTCTTT.

This chain joins TRBV7-9 and TRBJ1-1; tentatively, D is TRBD1 (5 bases). Trimming took 1 base from V and 0 from J, leaving 6 bases between them. The CDR3 totals 14 residues. In germline, CDR1 is SEHNR, CDR2 FQNEAQ (reference sequence). The CDR3 DNA reads TGTGCCAGCAGCTTAGGGGGCATGAACACTGAAGCTTTCTTT. Translated: CASSLGGMNTEAFF.

The rearrangement uses TRBV19 and TRBJ1-2; a weak D match, TRBD1 (5 bases). This CDR3 is 13 amino acids long. Trimming took 3 bases from V and 8 from J, leaving 13 bases between them. In germline, CDR1 is LNHDA, CDR2 SQIVND (reference sequence). In DNA form, the CDR3 reads TGTGCCAGTAGTATGGGTGGGGCAGGAGGCTACACCTTC. As protein: CASSMGGAGGYTF.

This sequence joins TRBV5-4 and TRBJ1-4; D might be TRBD1 (5 bases). Deletions cut 0 bases from V and 7 bases from J, with 13 bases between. CDR1 is SGHNT, CDR2 YYREEE, per germline (reference sequence). This CDR3 is 15 amino acids long. The CDR3 nucleotides read TGTGCCAGCAGCTTGGGCTTGGGGCCGAGTGAAAAACTGTTTTTT. Translating gives CASSLGLGPSEKLFF.

The chain is built from TRBV30 and TRBJ1-2, with D tentatively TRBD1 (5 bases). V was pared by 5 bases and J by 4 bases, with 14 bases between. This CDR3 is 13 amino acids long. The germline gives CDR1 GTSNPN, CDR2 SVGIG (reference sequence). The CDR3 DNA is TGTGCCTGGGCGGACACCCTCCTCTATGGCTACACCTTC. Its translation: CAWADTLLYGYTF.

The chain employs TRBV10-3 and TRBJ2-1; D gene ambiguous. Germline V gene data show CDR1 as ENHRY and CDR2 as SYGVKD. Trimming removed 6 bases from V and 0 bases from J, with 9 bases in between. CDR3 length: 14 amino acids. The DNA of the CDR3 is TGTGCCATCAGAGCGCGGCGCTCCTACAATGAGCAGTTCTTC. It is translated as CAIRARRSYNEQFF.

This chain connects TRBV5-8 to TRBJ1-1, with D unclear. The V end was cut by 4 bases, the J end by 0 bases, with 4 bases between. The CDR3 is 12 residues long. Germline V gives CDR1 SGHTS, CDR2 YDEGEE. CDR3 sequence reads: CASSPVNTEAFF. CDR3 coding DNA: TGTGCCAGCAGCCCAGTGAACACTGAAGCTTTCTTT.

In its sample, this clone ranks as medium-sized. This chain connects TRBV6-6 to TRBJ2-7; maybe TRBD2 (6 bases). The CDR3 is made up of 15 amino acids. The V end was cut by 1 base, the J end by 1 base, with 11 bases between. Germline values: CDR1 MNHNY, CDR2 SVGAGI (reference sequence). CDR3 residues: CASSYWGVLSYEQYF. CDR3 DNA: TGTGCCAGCAGTTACTGGGGGGTACTTTCCTACGAGCAGTACTTC.

This sequence joins TRBV5-1 and TRBJ2-3; weak D call: TRBD2 (6 bases). The CDR3 has 16 amino acids. Germline values: CDR1 SGHRS, CDR2 YFSETQ. V lost 1 base to trimming and J lost 0 bases, with 12 bases between them. The CDR3 bases are TGCGCCAGCAGCTTGTATAGCGGAACTAGCACAGATACGCAGTATTTT. Protein: CASSLYSGTSTDTQYF.

The V gene is TRBV6-6, the J gene TRBJ1-3; D not resolved. Between the trimmed V and J ends, which lost 5 bases and 0 bases, there was a span of 14 bases. There are 16 residues in the CDR3. Germline lookup yields CDR1 MNHNY and CDR2 SVGAGI (reference sequence). The CDR3 protein is CASSPWQVDSGNTIYF. The CDR3 bases are TGTGCCAGCAGTCCCTGGCAGGTAGACTCTGGAAACACCATATATTTT.